This T cell receptor beta chain was sequenced during a study of T-cell reconstitution after alpha-beta-depleted transplantation in children. Unique molecular identifiers were incorporated during preparation of the TCRbeta library. TCRdb redid the calling of the PCR reads with MiXCR, one entry per CDR3 protein. This sample has roughly 790,000 distinct CDR3 sequences, with 16% found just once. Study-wide results and limits: By one year post-transplant, T-cell counts and diversity largely arose from T cells that were newly produced. At around two months after transplant, the alpha-beta T cells were reportedly derived from several hundred expanded clones that came from non-depleted graft cells.

CDR1 and CDR2 from the germline V gene are SGHDT and YYEEEE. V was clipped by 2 bases and J by 0 bases; unmatched bases: 3. The CDR3 has 16 residues. In the case of this clonotype: Its target is not known.

The chain recombines TRBV5-6 with TRBJ2-1; 9 bases fit TRBD1. The starting material was PBMCs, mostly from graft donor cells, obtained 360 days after TCRalphabeta/CD19-depleted stem cell transplant. The receptor comes from a male patient younger than 18 who had a stem cell transplant for acute lymphoblastic leukemia, so the T cells may come from the graft donor. The CDR3 coding sequence is TGTGCCAGCAGCTTTGGGACAGGGCTCTCCTACAATGAGCAGTTCTTC. As protein: CASSFGTGLSYNEQFF.